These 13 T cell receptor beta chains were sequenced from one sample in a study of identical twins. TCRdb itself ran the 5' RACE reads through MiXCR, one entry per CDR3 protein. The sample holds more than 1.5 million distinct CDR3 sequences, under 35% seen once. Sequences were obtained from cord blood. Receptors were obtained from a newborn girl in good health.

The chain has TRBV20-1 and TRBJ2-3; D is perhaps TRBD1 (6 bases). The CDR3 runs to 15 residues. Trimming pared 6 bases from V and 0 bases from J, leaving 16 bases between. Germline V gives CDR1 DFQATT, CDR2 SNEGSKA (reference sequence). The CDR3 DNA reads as TGCAGTGCCCTAGACTGGGGGCATAGCACAGATACGCAGTATTTT. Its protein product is CSALDWGHSTDTQYF.

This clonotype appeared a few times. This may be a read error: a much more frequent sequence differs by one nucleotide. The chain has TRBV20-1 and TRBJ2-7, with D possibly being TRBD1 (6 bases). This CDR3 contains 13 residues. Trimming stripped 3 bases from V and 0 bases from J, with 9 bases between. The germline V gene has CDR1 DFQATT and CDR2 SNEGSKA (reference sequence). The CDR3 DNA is TGCAGTGCTAGGTGGACAGTCTCCTACGAGCAGTACTTC. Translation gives CSARWTVSYEQYF.

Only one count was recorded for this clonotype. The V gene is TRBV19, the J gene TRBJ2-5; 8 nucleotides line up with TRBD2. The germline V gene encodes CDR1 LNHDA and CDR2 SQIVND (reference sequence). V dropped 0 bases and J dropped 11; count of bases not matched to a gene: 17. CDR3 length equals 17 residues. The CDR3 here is CASSIDGRAGGRDEQYF. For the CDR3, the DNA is TGTGCCAGTAGTATAGACGGACGTGCGGGAGGTAGGGATGAGCAGTACTTC.

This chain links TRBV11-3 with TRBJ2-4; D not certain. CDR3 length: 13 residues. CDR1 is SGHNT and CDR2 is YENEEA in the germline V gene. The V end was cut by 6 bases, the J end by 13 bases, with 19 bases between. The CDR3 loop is CASSPGPLFQQYF. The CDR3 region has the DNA TGTGCCAGCAGTCCCGGGCCCTTGTTTCAGCAGTACTTC.

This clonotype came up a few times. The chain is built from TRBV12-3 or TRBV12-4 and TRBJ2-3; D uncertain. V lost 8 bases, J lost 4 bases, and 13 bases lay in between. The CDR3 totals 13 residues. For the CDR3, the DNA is TGTGCCAGCGGCCTGATTAGTGCAGATACGCAGTATTTT. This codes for CASGLISADTQYF.

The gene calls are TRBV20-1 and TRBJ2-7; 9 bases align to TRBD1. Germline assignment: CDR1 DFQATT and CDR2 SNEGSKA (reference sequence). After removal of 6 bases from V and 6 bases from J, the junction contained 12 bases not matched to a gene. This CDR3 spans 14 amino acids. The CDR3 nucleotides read TGCAGTGCCCTAACCTCGGGACAGGGAAGCGAGCAGTACTTC. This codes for CSALTSGQGSEQYF.

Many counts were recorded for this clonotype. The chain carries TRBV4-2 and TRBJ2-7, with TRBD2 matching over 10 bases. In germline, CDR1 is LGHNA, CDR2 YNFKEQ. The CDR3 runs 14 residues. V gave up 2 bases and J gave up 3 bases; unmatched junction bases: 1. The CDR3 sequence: CASSQKRGGYEQYF. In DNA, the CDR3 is TGTGCCAGCAGCCAAAAGCGGGGGGGCTACGAGCAGTACTTC.

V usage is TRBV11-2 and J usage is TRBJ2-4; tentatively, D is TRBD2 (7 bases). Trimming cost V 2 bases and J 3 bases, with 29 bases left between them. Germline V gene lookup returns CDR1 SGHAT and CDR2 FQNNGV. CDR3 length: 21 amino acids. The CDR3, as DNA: TGTGCCAGCAGCTTACAATCGGGGGGACTGAGGGGGGGCAGTGGCAAAAACATTCAGTACTTC. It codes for CASSLQSGGLRGGSGKNIQYF.

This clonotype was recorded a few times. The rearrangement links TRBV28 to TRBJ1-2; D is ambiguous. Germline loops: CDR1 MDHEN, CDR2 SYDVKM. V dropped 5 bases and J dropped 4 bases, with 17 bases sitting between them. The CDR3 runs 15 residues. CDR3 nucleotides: TGTGCCAGCAGTCCATCGAACATTCCGAGCTATGGCTACACCTTC. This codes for CASSPSNIPSYGYTF.

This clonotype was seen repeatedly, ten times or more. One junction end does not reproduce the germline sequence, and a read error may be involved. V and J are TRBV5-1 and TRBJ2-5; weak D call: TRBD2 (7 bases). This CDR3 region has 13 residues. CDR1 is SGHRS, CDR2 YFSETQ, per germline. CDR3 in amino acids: CASSLGGGETQYF. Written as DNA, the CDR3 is TGTGCCAGCAGTTTAGGGGGGGGAGAGACCCAGTACTTC.

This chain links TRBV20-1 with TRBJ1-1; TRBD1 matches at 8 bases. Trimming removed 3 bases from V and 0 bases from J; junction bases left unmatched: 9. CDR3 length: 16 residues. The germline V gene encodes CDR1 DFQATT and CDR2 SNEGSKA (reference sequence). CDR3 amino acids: CSASSLDRVLNTEAFF. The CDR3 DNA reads TGCAGTGCTAGTAGCCTGGACAGGGTATTGAACACTGAAGCTTTCTTT.

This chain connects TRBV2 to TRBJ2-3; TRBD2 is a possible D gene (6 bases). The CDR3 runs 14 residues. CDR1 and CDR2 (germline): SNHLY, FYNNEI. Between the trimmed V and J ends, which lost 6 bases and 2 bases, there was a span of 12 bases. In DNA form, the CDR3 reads TGTGCCAGCAGGCGGCGGGGAATCACAGATACGCAGTATTTT. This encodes CASRRRGITDTQYF.

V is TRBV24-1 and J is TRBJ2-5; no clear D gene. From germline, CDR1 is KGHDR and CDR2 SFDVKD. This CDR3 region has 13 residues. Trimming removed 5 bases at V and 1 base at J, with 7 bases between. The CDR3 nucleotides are TGTGCCACCAGTGTCCCAGGCCAAGAGACCCAGTACTTC. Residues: CATSVPGQETQYF.